Listed below are T cell receptor beta chains from one sample, sequenced in a study of cytotoxic CD8 clonotypes in ibrutinib-treated CLL. Clones were sequenced by immunoSEQ multiplex PCR, and TCRdb holds only the in-frame ones, with some missing. The sample shows 110,000 to 150,000 clones, about 70% of them seen only once. The sample here was PBMCs, taken after 24 months of ibrutinib treatment. The receptor set was obtained from a human donor with chronic lymphocytic leukemia. Each CDR3 is given with its conserved first and last residue. Fields, in order: V gene, J gene, D gene, clone size, CDR3 protein, CDR3 DNA. The D gene is left open where the match is weak. For some rows the clone size is stated as once, few or many, or as a class when expanded; others skip it.

v_gene: TRBV6-1
j_gene: TRBJ2-3
d_gene: NA
abundance: NA
CDR3aa: CASSGRRRGTDTQYF
CDR3nt: TGTGCCAGCAGTGGTCGCCGACGTGGTACAGATACGCAGTATTTT

v_gene: TRBV7-9
j_gene: TRBJ2-3
d_gene: NA
abundance: NA
CDR3aa: CASGPGGTDTQYF
CDR3nt: TGTGCTTCAGGGCCCGGGGGAACAGATACGCAGTATTTT

v_gene: TRBV30
j_gene: TRBJ1-1
d_gene: NA
abundance: NA
CDR3aa: CAWSPLAAGAEAFF
CDR3nt: TGTGCCTGGAGCCCCTTGGCTGCGGGGGCTGAAGCTTTCTTT

v_gene: TRBV7-9
j_gene: TRBJ2-1
d_gene: TRBD2
abundance: NA
CDR3aa: CASSLGGLAGEQFF
CDR3nt: TGTGCCAGCAGCTTAGGCGGACTAGCGGGTGAGCAGTTCTTC

v_gene: TRBV19
j_gene: TRBJ2-7
d_gene: TRBD2
abundance: NA
CDR3aa: CASSPVAGGTYEQYF
CDR3nt: TGTGCCAGTAGCCCCGTGGCGGGAGGGACCTACGAGCAGTACTTC

v_gene: TRBV4-2
j_gene: TRBJ1-1
d_gene: NA
abundance: NA
CDR3aa: CASSQGGAPQAFF
CDR3nt: TGTGCCAGCAGCCAGGGGGGGGCACCCCAAGCTTTCTTT

v_gene: TRBV27
j_gene: TRBJ2-7
d_gene: TRBD1
abundance: NA
CDR3aa: CASSPIRGWLYEQYF
CDR3nt: TGTGCCAGCAGCCCCATCAGGGGGTGGCTGTACGAGCAGTACTTC

v_gene: TRBV5-1
j_gene: TRBJ1-4
d_gene: NA
abundance: few
CDR3aa: CASSGPPSDEKLFF
CDR3nt: TGCGCCAGCAGCGGACCGCCCTCGGATGAAAAACTGTTTTTT

v_gene: TRBV7-2
j_gene: TRBJ1-5
d_gene: NA
abundance: NA
CDR3aa: CASSFHGVVNQPQHF
CDR3nt: TGTGCCAGCAGCTTCCATGGGGTAGTCAATCAGCCCCAGCATTTT

v_gene: TRBV25-1
j_gene: TRBJ2-7
d_gene: TRBD1
abundance: NA
CDR3aa: CASTPSGTGWGYEQYF
CDR3nt: TGTGCCAGCACTCCCTCGGGGACAGGGTGGGGCTACGAGCAGTACTTC

v_gene: TRBV2
j_gene: TRBJ2-3
d_gene: TRBD2
abundance: NA
CDR3aa: CASMGSGGLGTQYF
CDR3nt: TGTGCCAGCATGGGCAGCGGGGGGTTGGGTACGCAGTATTTT

v_gene: TRBV7-6
j_gene: TRBJ2-5
d_gene: TRBD2
abundance: NA
CDR3aa: CASSRTSEQETQYF
CDR3nt: TGTGCCAGCAGCAGGACTAGCGAACAAGAGACCCAGTACTTC

v_gene: TRBV7-2
j_gene: TRBJ2-3
d_gene: NA
abundance: NA
CDR3aa: CASSFREHTDTQYF
CDR3nt: TGTGCCAGCAGCTTCAGGGAACACACAGATACGCAGTATTTT

v_gene: TRBV9
j_gene: TRBJ1-2
d_gene: NA
abundance: NA
CDR3aa: CASSVGQNYGYTF
CDR3nt: TGTGCCAGCAGCGTTGGGCAGAACTATGGCTACACCTTC

v_gene: TRBV4-2
j_gene: TRBJ1-1
d_gene: NA
abundance: NA
CDR3aa: CASSPPTGWENTEAFF
CDR3nt: TGTGCCAGCAGCCCCCCGACAGGCTGGGAGAACACTGAAGCTTTCTTT

v_gene: TRBV5-6
j_gene: TRBJ2-7
d_gene: NA
abundance: many
CDR3aa: CASSLGQSYEQYF
CDR3nt: TGTGCCAGCAGCTTGGGACAGAGCTACGAGCAGTACTTC

v_gene: TRBV11-2
j_gene: TRBJ1-2
d_gene: NA
abundance: NA
CDR3aa: CASRRAGYGYTF
CDR3nt: TGTGCCAGCCGAAGGGCGGGCTATGGCTACACCTTC

v_gene: TRBV7-6
j_gene: TRBJ2-1
d_gene: NA
abundance: NA
CDR3aa: CASSLRAPRTWYNEQFF
CDR3nt: TGTGCCAGCAGCTTAAGGGCCCCTCGCACTTGGTACAATGAGCAGTTCTTC

v_gene: TRBV5-6
j_gene: TRBJ1-2
d_gene: NA
abundance: NA
CDR3aa: CASSTPGAPYELGYTF
CDR3nt: TGTGCCAGCAGCACCCCCGGGGCCCCATATGAACTTGGCTACACCTTC

v_gene: TRBV7-2
j_gene: TRBJ1-3
d_gene: NA
abundance: NA
CDR3aa: CASSPRLGGNTIYF
CDR3nt: TGTGCCAGCAGCCCCAGGCTTGGGGGAAACACCATATATTTT

v_gene: TRBV21-1
j_gene: TRBJ2-7
d_gene: NA
abundance: once
CDR3aa: CASSKAAQREFYEQYF
CDR3nt: TGTGCCAGCAGCAAAGCTGCCCAGCGGGAGTTCTACGAGCAGTACTTC

v_gene: TRBV5-5
j_gene: TRBJ1-1
d_gene: NA
abundance: NA
CDR3aa: CASSSTVRPEAFF
CDR3nt: TGTGCCAGCAGCTCGACAGTTAGGCCTGAAGCTTTCTTT

v_gene: TRBV5-1
j_gene: TRBJ2-4
d_gene: NA
abundance: NA
CDR3aa: CASSSTSSIQYF
CDR3nt: TGCGCCAGCAGTAGTACTAGTAGCATTCAGTACTTC

v_gene: TRBV5-1
j_gene: TRBJ1-2
d_gene: NA
abundance: NA
CDR3aa: CASSLGPPGGMIF
CDR3nt: TGCGCCAGCAGCTTGGGCCCCCCGGGGGGAATGATCTTC

v_gene: TRBV6-1
j_gene: TRBJ2-1
d_gene: NA
abundance: NA
CDR3aa: CASSDRGVLGNEQFF
CDR3nt: TGTGCCAGCAGTGATAGGGGGGTGTTGGGCAATGAGCAGTTCTTC

v_gene: TRBV27
j_gene: TRBJ2-1
d_gene: NA
abundance: NA
CDR3aa: CASSLSSYNEQFF
CDR3nt: TGTGCCAGCAGTTTGTCTTCCTACAATGAGCAGTTCTTC

v_gene: TRBV11-2
j_gene: TRBJ2-2
d_gene: NA
abundance: NA
CDR3aa: CASSPLGGPRAGELFF
CDR3nt: TGTGCCAGCAGCCCTCTGGGGGGCCCGAGGGCCGGGGAGCTGTTTTTT

v_gene: TRBV28
j_gene: TRBJ2-1
d_gene: TRBD2
abundance: NA
CDR3aa: CASSPRGGWYEQFF
CDR3nt: TGTGCCAGCAGTCCCCGGGGGGGGTGGTATGAGCAGTTCTTC

v_gene: TRBV5-1
j_gene: TRBJ2-5
d_gene: NA
abundance: NA
CDR3aa: CASSPGADKRTQYF
CDR3nt: TGCGCCAGCAGCCCTGGAGCGGACAAGAGGACCCAGTACTTC

v_gene: TRBV21-1
j_gene: TRBJ1-4
d_gene: NA
abundance: NA
CDR3aa: CASSKVRGVVHEKLFF
CDR3nt: TGTGCCAGCAGCAAAGTCCGGGGGGTTGTGCATGAAAAACTGTTTTTT

v_gene: TRBV7-9
j_gene: TRBJ2-5
d_gene: NA
abundance: NA
CDR3aa: CASSPRGGGYQETQYF
CDR3nt: TGTGCCAGCAGCCCCCGGGGCGGAGGGTACCAAGAGACCCAGTACTTC

v_gene: TRBV30
j_gene: TRBJ2-7
d_gene: TRBD2
abundance: NA
CDR3aa: CAWSVGGEQYF
CDR3nt: TGTGCCTGGAGTGTGGGAGGGGAGCAGTACTTC

v_gene: TRBV6-6
j_gene: TRBJ2-1
d_gene: TRBD2
abundance: NA
CDR3aa: CASRGGSSYNEQFF
CDR3nt: TGTGCCAGCAGGGGCGGGAGCTCCTACAATGAGCAGTTCTTC